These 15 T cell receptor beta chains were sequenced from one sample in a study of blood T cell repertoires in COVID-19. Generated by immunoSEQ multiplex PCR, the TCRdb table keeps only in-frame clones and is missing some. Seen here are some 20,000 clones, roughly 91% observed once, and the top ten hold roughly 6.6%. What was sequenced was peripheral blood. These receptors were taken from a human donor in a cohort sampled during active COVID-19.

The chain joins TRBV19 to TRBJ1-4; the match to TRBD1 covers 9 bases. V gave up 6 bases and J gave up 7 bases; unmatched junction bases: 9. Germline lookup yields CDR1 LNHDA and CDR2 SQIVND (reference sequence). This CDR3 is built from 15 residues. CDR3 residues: CASSPGTGPLEKLFF. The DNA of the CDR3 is TGTGCCAGTAGCCCCGGGACAGGGCCCCTTGAAAAACTGTTTTTT. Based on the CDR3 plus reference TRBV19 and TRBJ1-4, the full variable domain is DGGITQSPKYLFRKEGQNVTLSCEQNLNHDAMYWYRQDPGQGLRLIYYSQIVNDFQKGDIAEGYSVSREKKESFPLTVTSAQKNPTAFYLCASSPGTGPLEKLFFGSGTQLSVL.

This CDR3 reads CASSVGQGYGYTF. CDR3 nucleotide sequence: TGTGCCAGCAGCGTGGGACAGGGGTATGGCTACACCTTC. The chain joins TRBV5-4 to TRBJ1-2, with TRBD1 matching over 10 bases. The CDR3 length is 13 residues. The germline V gene encodes CDR1 SGHNT and CDR2 YYREEE (reference sequence). After removal of 4 bases from V and 5 bases from J, the junction contained 2 bases not matched to a gene.

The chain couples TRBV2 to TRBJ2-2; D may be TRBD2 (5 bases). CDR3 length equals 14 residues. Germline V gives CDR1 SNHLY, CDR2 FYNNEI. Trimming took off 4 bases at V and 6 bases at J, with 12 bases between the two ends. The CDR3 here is CASSGIRGPGELFF. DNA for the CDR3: TGTGCCAGCAGTGGAATCCGGGGTCCCGGGGAGCTGTTTTTT.

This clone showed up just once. Written as DNA, the CDR3 is TGTGCCAGTACCAGGACAGGGGTGGGGGGAAATGAAAAACTGTTTTTT. Translated: CASTRTGVGGNEKLFF. This chain connects TRBV19 to TRBJ1-4, with 9 bases matching TRBD1. Unmatched junction bases numbered 11, after V lost 7 bases and J lost 5 bases. Germline V gene sequence: CDR1 LNHDA, CDR2 SQIVND (reference sequence). This CDR3 is built from 16 residues.

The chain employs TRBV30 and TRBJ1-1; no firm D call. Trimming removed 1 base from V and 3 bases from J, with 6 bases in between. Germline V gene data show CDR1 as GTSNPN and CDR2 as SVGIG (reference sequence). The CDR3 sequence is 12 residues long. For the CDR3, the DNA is TGTGCCTGGAGTGACCGGGACACTGAAGCTTTCTTT. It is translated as CAWSDRDTEAFF. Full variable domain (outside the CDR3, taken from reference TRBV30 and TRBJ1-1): SQTIHQWPATLVQPVGSPLSLECTVEGTSNPNLYWYRQAAGRGLQLLFYSVGIGQISSEVPQNLSASRPQDRQFILSSKKLLLSDSGFYLCAWSDRDTEAFFGQGTRLTVV.

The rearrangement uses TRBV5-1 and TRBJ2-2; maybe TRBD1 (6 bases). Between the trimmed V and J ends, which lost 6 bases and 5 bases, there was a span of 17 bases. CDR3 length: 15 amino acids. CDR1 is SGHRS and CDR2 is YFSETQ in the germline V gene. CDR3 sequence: CASNPGTPFTGELFF. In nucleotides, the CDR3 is TGCGCCAGCAACCCCGGGACACCTTTTACCGGGGAGCTGTTTTTT.

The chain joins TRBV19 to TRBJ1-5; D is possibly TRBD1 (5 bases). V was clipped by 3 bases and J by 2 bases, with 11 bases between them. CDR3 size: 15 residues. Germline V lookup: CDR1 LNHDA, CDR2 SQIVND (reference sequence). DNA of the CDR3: TGTGCCAGTAGTATTCGGACACGTCGCAATCAGCCCCAGCATTTT. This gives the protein CASSIRTRRNQPQHF.

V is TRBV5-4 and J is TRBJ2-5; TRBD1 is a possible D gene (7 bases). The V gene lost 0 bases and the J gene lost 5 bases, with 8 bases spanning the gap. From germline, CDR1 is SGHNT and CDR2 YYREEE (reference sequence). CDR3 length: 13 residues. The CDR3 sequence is CASSLAGGETQYF. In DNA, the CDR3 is TGTGCCAGCAGCTTGGCAGGGGGGGAGACCCAGTACTTC.

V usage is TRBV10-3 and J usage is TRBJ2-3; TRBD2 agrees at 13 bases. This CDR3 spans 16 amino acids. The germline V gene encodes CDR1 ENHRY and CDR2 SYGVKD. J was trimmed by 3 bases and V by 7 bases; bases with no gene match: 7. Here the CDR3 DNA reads TGTGCCATCACCGGACTAGCGGGAGCGGGGACAGATACGCAGTATTTT. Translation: CAITGLAGAGTDTQYF.

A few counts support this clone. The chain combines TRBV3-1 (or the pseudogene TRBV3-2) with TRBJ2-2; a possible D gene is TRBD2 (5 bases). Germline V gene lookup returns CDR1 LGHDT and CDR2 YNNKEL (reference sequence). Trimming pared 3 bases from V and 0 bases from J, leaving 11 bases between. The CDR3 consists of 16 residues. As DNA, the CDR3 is TGTGCCAGCAGCCAGTGGACGGGAACGAACACCGGGGAGCTGTTTTTT. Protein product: CASSQWTGTNTGELFF.

The CDR3 protein is CASSFLTSGRTHEQYF. For the CDR3, the DNA is TGTGCCAGCAGTTTCTTGACTAGCGGGAGGACCCACGAGCAGTACTTC. The J gene is TRBJ2-7, the V gene TRBV6-5, with TRBD2 identical over 13 bases. J was trimmed by 5 bases and V by 4 bases; bases with no gene match: 8. There are 16 residues in the CDR3. Germline values: CDR1 MNHEY, CDR2 SVGAGI.

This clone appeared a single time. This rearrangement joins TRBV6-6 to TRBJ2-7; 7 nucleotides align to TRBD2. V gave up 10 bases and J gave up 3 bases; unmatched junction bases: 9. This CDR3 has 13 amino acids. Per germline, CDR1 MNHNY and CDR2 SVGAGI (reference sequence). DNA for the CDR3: TGTGCCATCTCCTGGGGGGGTAACTACGAGCAGTACTTC. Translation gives CAISWGGNYEQYF.

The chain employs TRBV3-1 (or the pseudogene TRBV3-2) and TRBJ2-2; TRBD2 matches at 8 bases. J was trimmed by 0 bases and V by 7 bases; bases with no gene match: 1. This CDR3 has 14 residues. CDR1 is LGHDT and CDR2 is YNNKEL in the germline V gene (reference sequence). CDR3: CASKREPNTGELFF. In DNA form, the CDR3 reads TGTGCCAGCAAGCGGGAGCCGAACACCGGGGAGCTGTTTTTT.

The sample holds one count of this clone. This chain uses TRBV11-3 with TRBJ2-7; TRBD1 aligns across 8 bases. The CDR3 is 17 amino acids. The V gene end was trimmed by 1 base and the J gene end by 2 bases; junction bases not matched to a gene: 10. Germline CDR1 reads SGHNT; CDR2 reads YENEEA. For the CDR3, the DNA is TGTGCCAGCAGCTTAGTGGCTGTGGCACAGGGGGCCTACGAGCAGTACTTC. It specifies CASSLVAVAQGAYEQYF. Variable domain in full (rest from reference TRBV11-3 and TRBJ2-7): EAGVVQSPRYKIIEKKQPVAFWCNPISGHNTLYWYLQNLGQGPELLIRYENEEAVDDSQLPKDRFSAERLKGVDSTLKIQPAELGDSAVYLCASSLVAVAQGAYEQYFGPGTRLTVT.

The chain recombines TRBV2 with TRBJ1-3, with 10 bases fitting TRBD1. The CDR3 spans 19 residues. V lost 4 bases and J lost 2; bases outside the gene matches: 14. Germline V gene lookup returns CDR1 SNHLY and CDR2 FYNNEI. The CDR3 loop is CASSVLPPGQGRTGNTIYF. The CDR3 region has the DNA TGTGCCAGCAGTGTTCTACCCCCGGGACAGGGGAGAACTGGAAACACCATATATTTT.